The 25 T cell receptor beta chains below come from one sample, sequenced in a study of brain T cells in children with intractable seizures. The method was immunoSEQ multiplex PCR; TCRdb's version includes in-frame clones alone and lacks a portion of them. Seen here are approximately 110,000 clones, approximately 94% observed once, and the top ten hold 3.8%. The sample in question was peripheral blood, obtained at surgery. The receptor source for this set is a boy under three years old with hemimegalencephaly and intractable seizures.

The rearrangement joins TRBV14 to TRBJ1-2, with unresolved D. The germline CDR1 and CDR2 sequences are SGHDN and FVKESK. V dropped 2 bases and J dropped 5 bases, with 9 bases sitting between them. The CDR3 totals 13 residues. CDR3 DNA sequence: TGTGCCAGCAGCCAATTCGTCAGTTATGGCTACACCTTC. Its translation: CASSQFVSYGYTF.

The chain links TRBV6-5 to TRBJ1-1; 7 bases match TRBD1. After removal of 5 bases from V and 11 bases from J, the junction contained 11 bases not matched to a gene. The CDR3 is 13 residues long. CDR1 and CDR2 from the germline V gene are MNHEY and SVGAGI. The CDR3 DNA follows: TGTGCCAGCAGTCGAGACCTGACAGGGTCGGCTTTCTTT. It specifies CASSRDLTGSAFF.

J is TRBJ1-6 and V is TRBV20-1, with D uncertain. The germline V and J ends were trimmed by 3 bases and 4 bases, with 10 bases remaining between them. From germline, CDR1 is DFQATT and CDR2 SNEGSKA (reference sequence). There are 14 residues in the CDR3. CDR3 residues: CSASRRSYNSPLHF. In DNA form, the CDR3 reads TGCAGTGCTAGTCGACGGTCGTATAATTCACCCCTCCACTTT.

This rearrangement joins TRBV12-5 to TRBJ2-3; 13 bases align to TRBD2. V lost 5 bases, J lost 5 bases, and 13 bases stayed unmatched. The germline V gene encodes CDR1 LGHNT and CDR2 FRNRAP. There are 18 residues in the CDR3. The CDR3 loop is CASGPGLAGDSGGDTQYF. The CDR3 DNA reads TGTGCTAGTGGTCCCGGACTAGCGGGAGATTCGGGAGGAGATACGCAGTATTTT.

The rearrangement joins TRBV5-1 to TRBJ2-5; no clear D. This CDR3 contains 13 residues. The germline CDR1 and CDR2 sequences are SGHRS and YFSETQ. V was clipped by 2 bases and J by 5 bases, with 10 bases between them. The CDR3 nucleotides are TGCGCCAGCAGCTTCCAGTTTGGGGAGACCCAGTACTTC. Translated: CASSFQFGETQYF.

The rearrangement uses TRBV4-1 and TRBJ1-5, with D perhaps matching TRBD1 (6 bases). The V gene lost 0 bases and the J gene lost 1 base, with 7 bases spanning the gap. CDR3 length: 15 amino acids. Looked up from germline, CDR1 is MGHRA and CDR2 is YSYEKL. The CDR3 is CASSQDRGSNQPQHF. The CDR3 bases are TGCGCCAGCAGCCAAGATAGGGGGAGCAATCAGCCCCAGCATTTT.

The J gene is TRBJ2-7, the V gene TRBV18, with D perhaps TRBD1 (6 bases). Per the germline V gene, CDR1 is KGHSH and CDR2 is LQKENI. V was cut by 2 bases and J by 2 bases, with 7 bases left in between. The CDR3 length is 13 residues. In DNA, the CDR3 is TGTGCCAGCTCACCAACAGGGACCTACGAGCAGTACTTC. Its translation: CASSPTGTYEQYF. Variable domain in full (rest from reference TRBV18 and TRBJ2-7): NAGVMQNPRHLVRRRGQEARLRCSPMKGHSHVYWYRQLPEEGLKFMVYLQKENIIDESGMPKERFSAEFPKEGPSILRIQQVVRGDSAAYFCASSPTGTYEQYFGPGTRLTVT.

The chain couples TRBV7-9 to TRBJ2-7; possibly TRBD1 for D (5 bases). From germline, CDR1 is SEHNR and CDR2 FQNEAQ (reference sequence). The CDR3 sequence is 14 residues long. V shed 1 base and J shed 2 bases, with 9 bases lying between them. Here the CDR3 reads CASSLGSRAYEQYF. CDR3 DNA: TGTGCCAGCAGCTTAGGTAGCAGGGCCTACGAGCAGTACTTC.

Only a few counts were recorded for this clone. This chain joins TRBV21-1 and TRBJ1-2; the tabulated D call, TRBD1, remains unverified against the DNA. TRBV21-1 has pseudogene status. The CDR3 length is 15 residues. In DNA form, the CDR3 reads TGTGCCAGCAGCAAAGAAGTACAGGGGGACTATGGCTACACCTTC. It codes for CASSKEVQGDYGYTF.

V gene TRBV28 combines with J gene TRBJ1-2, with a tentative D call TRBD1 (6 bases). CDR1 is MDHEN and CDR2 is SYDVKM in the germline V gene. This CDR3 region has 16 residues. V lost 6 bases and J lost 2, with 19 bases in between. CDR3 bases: TGTGCCAGCAGGATAGCCACAGGTACAGGGAACTATGGCTACACCTTC. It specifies CASRIATGTGNYGYTF.

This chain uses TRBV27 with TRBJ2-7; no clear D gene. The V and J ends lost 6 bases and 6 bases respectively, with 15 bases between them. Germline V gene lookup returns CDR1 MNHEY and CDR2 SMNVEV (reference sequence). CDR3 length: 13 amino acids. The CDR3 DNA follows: TGTGCCAGCAGAAGAAGACTGGGTGGCGAGCAGTACTTC. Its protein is CASRRRLGGEQYF.

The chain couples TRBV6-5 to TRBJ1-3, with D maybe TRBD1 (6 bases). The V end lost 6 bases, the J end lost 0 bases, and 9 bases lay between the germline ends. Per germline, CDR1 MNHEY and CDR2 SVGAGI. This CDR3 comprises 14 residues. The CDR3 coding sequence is TGTGCCAGCAGGGACAGCGGCTCTGGAAACACCATATATTTT. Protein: CASRDSGSGNTIYF.

CDR3 nucleotides: TGCGCCAGCAGCTTGGCAGGGGAAAGTCAGCCCCAGCATTTT. The encoded protein is CASSLAGESQPQHF. The V and J genes are TRBV5-1 and TRBJ1-5; D is perhaps TRBD1 (6 bases). Per the germline V gene, CDR1 is SGHRS and CDR2 is YFSETQ. The V and J ends lost 0 bases and 6 bases respectively, with 10 bases between them. The CDR3 covers 14 residues.

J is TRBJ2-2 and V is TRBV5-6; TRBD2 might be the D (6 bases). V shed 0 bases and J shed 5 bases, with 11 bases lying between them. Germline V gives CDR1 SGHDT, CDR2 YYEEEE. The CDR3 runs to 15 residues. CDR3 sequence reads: CASSLAGSGTGELFF. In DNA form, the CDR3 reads TGTGCCAGCAGCTTGGCCGGGAGTGGGACCGGGGAGCTGTTTTTT.

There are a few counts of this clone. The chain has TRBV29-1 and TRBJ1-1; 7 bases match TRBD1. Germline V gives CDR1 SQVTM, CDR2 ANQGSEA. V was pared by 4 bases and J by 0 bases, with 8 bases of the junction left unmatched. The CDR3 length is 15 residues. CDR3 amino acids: CSVARDSVMNTEAFF. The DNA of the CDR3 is TGCAGCGTTGCAAGGGACAGCGTCATGAACACTGAAGCTTTCTTT.

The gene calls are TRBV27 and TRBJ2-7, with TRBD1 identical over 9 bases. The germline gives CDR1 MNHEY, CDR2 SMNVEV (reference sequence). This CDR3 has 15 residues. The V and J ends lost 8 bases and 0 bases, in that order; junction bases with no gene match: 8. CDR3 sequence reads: CASGQGNRDSYEQYF. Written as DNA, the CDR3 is TGTGCCAGCGGACAGGGGAACCGAGACTCCTACGAGCAGTACTTC.

CDR3 in amino acids: CASSLAGFNSPLHF. As DNA, the CDR3 is TGCGCCAGCAGCTTGGCAGGGTTTAATTCACCCCTCCACTTT. The V and J genes are TRBV5-1 and TRBJ1-6; possibly TRBD1 for D (5 bases). V was cut by 0 bases and J by 6 bases, with 7 bases left in between. Germline CDR1 and CDR2: SGHRS and YFSETQ. The CDR3 extends over 14 amino acids.

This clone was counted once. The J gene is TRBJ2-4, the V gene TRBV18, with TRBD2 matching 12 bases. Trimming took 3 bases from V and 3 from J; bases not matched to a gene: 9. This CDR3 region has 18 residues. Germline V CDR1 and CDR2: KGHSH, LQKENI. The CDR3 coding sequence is TGTGCCAGCTCACCTCCGGGACTAGCGGGTAGACGCAAAAACATTCAGTACTTC. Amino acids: CASSPPGLAGRRKNIQYF.

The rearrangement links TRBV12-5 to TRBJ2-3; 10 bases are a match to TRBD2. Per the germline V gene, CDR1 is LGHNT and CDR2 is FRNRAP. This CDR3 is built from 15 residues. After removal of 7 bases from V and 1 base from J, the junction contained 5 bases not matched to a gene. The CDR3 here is CASEDLAGGTDTQYF. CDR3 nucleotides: TGTGCTAGTGAAGACCTAGCGGGAGGCACAGATACGCAGTATTTT.

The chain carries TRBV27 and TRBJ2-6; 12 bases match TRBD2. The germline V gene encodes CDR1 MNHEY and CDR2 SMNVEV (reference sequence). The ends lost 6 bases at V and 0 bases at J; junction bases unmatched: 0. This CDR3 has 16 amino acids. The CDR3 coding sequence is TGTGCCAGCAGGACTAGCGGGAGCTCTGGGGCCAACGTCCTGACTTTC. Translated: CASRTSGSSGANVLTF. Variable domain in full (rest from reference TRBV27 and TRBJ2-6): EAQVTQNPRYLITVTGKKLTVTCSQNMNHEYMSWYRQDPGLGLRQIYYSMNVEVTDKGDVPEGYKVSRKEKRNFPLILESPSPNQTSLYFCASRTSGSSGANVLTFGAGSRLTVL.

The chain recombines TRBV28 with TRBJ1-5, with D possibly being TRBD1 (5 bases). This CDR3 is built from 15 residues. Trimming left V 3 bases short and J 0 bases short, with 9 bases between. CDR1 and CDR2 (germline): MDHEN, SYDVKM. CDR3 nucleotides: TGTGCCAGCAGTTTGGGGCAGGGTAGCAATCAGCCCCAGCATTTT. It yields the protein CASSLGQGSNQPQHF.

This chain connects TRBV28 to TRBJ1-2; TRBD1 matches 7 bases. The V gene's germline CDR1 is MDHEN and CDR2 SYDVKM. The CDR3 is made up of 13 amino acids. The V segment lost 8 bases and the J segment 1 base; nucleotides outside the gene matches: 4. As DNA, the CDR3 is TGTGCCAGCGTTACAGGGGTTAACTATGGCTACACCTTC. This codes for CASVTGVNYGYTF.

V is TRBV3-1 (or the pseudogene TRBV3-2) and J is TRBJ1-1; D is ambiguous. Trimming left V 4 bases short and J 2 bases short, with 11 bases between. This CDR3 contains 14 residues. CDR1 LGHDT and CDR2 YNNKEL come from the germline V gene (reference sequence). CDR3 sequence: CASSRAGENTEAFF. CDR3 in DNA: TGTGCCAGCAGCCGGGCCGGGGAAAACACTGAAGCTTTCTTT.

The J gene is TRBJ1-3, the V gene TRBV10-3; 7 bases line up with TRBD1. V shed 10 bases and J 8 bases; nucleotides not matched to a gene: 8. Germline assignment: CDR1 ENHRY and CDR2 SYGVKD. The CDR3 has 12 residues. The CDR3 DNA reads TGTGCCACCGGGACAGCTGAGGACACCATATATTTT. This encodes CATGTAEDTIYF.

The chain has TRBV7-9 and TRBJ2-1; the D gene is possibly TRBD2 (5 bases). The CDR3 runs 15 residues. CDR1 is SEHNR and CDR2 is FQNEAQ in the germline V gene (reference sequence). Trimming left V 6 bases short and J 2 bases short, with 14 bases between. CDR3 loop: CASRTTLFPYNEQFF. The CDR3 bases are TGTGCCAGCAGGACTACCCTGTTCCCCTACAATGAGCAGTTCTTC.